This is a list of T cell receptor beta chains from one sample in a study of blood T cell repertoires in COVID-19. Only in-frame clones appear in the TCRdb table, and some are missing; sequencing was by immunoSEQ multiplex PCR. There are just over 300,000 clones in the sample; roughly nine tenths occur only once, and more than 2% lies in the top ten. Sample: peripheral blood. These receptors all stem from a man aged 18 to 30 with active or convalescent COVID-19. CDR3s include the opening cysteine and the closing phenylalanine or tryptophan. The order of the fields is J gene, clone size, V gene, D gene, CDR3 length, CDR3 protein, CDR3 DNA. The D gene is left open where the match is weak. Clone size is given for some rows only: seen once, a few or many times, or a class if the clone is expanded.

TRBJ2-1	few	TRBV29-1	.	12	CSGQQGDVEQFF	TGCAGCGGGCAACAGGGTGACGTTGAGCAGTTCTTC
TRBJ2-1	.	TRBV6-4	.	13	CASSRTINNEQFF	TGTGCCAGCAGTAGGACAATTAACAATGAGCAGTTCTTC
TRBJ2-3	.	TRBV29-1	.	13	CSGDGQSTDTQYF	TGCAGCGGCGATGGACAGAGCACAGATACGCAGTATTTT
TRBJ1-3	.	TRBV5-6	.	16	CASSLVPTSRRNTIYF	TGTGCCAGCAGCTTGGTTCCGACATCCCGGAGAAACACCATATATTTT
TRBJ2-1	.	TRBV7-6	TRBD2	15	CASSASGSPYNEQFF	TGTGCCAGCAGCGCTAGCGGGAGTCCCTACAATGAGCAGTTCTTC
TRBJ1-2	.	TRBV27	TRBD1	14	CASSLRAGGFGYTF	TGTGCCAGCAGTTTAAGGGCAGGGGGGTTTGGCTACACCTTC
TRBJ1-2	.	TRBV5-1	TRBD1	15	CASSLYGTENYGYTF	TGCGCCAGCAGCCTATACGGGACAGAGAACTATGGCTACACCTTC
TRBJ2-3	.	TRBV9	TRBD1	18	CASSVEATGTGVTDTQYF	TGTGCCAGCAGCGTAGAGGCTACCGGGACAGGGGTCACAGATACGCAGTATTTT
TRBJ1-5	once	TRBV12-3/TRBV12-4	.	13	CASSFNQGQPQHF	TGTGCCAGCAGTTTTAATCAGGGTCAGCCCCAGCATTTT
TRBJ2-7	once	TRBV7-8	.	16	CASSLFEGVDLYEQYF	TGTGCCAGCAGCTTATTCGAAGGGGTAGACCTCTACGAGCAGTACTTC
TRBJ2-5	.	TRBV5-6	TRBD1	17	CASSLVTGVTHGETQYF	TGTGCCAGCAGCTTGGTTACAGGGGTAACTCACGGCGAGACCCAGTACTTC
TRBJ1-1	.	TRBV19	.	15	CASSIRGSGGTEAFF	TGTGCCAGTAGTATCAGGGGATCGGGGGGCACTGAAGCTTTCTTT
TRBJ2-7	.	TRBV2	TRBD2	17	CASSEFLLAGSSYEQYF	TGTGCCAGCAGTGAATTTTTGCTAGCGGGGTCCTCCTACGAGCAGTACTTC
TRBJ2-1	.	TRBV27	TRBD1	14	CASSRTGTHNEQFF	TGTGCCAGCAGTAGGACAGGTACCCACAATGAGCAGTTCTTC
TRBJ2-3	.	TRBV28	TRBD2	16	CASSITSGIPTDTQYF	TGTGCCAGCAGTATTACTAGCGGGATCCCCACAGATACGCAGTATTTT
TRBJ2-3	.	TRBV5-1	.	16	CASSLNLEGITDTQYF	TGCGCCAGCAGCTTGAATCTCGAGGGAATCACAGATACGCAGTATTTT
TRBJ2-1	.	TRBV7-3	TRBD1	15	CASSSGQGYYNEQFF	TGTGCCAGCAGCTCCGGACAGGGGTACTACAATGAGCAGTTCTTC
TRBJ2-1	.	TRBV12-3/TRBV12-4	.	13	CASSRVVYNEQFF	TGTGCCAGCAGCCGGGTTGTCTACAATGAGCAGTTCTTC
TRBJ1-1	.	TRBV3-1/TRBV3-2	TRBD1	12	CASSFHRGQAFF	TGTGCCAGCAGCTTCCACAGGGGGCAGGCTTTCTTT
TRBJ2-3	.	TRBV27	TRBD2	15	CASTSGGGRTDTQYF	TGTGCCAGCACGAGCGGGGGGGGGCGGACAGATACGCAGTATTTT
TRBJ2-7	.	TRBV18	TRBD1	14	CASSPRTGVYEQYF	TGTGCCAGCTCACCGAGGACAGGCGTCTACGAGCAGTACTTC
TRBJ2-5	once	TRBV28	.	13	CASRKDSMKTQYF	TGTGCCAGCAGGAAGGACAGTATGAAGACCCAGTACTTC
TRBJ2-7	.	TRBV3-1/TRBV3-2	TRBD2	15	CASSQSTSGRRQQYF	TGTGCCAGCAGCCAATCGACTAGCGGGAGAAGGCAGCAGTACTTC
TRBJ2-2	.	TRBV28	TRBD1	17	CASIPHVGQGLTGELFF	TGTGCCAGCATCCCCCACGTTGGACAGGGGTTGACCGGGGAGCTGTTTTTT
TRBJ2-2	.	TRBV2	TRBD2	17	CASSGLAGGKGTGELFF	TGTGCCAGCAGTGGGCTAGCGGGGGGGAAGGGCACCGGGGAGCTGTTTTTT
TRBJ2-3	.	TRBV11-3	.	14	CASSLEYRTDTQYF	TGTGCCAGCAGCTTAGAGTATCGCACAGATACGCAGTATTTT
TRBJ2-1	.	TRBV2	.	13	CASSDGVLNEQFF	TGTGCCAGCAGTGATGGAGTCCTCAATGAGCAGTTCTTC
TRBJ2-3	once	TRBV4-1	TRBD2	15	CASSRGLADTDTQYF	TGCGCCAGCAGCCGGGGACTAGCGGACACAGATACGCAGTATTTT
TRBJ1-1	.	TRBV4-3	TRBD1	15	CASSQIPGQGIEAFF	TGCGCCAGCAGCCAAATACCGGGACAGGGGATTGAAGCTTTCTTT
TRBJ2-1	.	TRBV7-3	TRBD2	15	CASSLKAGVRDEQFF	TGTGCCAGCAGCTTAAAGGCGGGGGTTCGGGATGAGCAGTTCTTC
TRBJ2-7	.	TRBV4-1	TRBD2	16	CASSLKGTSGAYEQYF	TGCGCCAGCAGCCTTAAAGGGACTAGCGGAGCCTACGAGCAGTACTTC
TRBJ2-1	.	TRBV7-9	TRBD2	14	CASHGGSSYNEQFF	TGTGCCAGCCACGGGGGGAGCTCCTACAATGAGCAGTTCTTC
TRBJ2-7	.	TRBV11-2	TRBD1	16	CASSHLTGEGAYEQYF	TGTGCCAGCAGCCACCTAACAGGGGAAGGGGCCTACGAGCAGTACTTC
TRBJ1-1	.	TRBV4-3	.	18	CASSQDRAGGYQNTEAFF	TGCGCCAGCAGCCAAGATCGGGCAGGAGGTTACCAGAACACTGAAGCTTTCTTT
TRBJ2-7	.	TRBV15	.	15	CATSSTGDSSYEQYF	TGTGCCACCAGCAGCACGGGAGATAGCTCCTACGAGCAGTACTTC
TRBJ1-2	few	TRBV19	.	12	CASSISGYGYTF	TGTGCCAGTAGTATCTCGGGCTATGGCTACACCTTC
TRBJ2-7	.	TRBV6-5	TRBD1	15	CASSTRDRKSYEQYF	TGTGCCAGCAGTACCCGGGACAGGAAATCCTACGAGCAGTACTTC
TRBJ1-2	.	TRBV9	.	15	CASSVSAGLAYGYTF	TGTGCCAGCAGCGTATCGGCAGGGTTGGCCTATGGCTACACCTTC
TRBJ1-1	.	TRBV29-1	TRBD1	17	CSVASRQGVFFDTEAFF	TGCAGCGTTGCATCCAGACAGGGAGTATTTTTTGACACTGAAGCTTTCTTT
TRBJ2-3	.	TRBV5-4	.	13	CASSSPRFNTQYF	TGTGCCAGCAGCTCCCCCCGGTTTAATACGCAGTATTTT
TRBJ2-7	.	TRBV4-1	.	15	CASSQVARGEYEQYF	TGCGCCAGCAGCCAAGTTGCCAGGGGCGAGTACGAGCAGTACTTC